These 6 T cell receptor beta chains were sequenced from one sample in a study of CD8 T cells in Susac syndrome. The authors reverse transcribed roughly 0.45 to 1 ug RNA with random hexamers. Via MiXCR, TCRdb re-called the immunoSEQ multiplex PCR reads, giving one row per CDR3 protein. The sample lists more than 150,000 distinct CDR3 sequences, approximately 94% occurring once. Sample: CD8+ T cells from PBMCs. All receptors derive from a human donor with multiple sclerosis.

The rearrangement links TRBV29-1 to TRBJ1-2; D call uncertain. V lost 5 bases and J 4 bases, leaving 14 bases between the germline ends. In germline, CDR1 is SQVTM, CDR2 ANQGSEA. The CDR3 consists of 13 residues. The CDR3 here is CSVPLGRPYGYTF. The CDR3, as DNA: TGCAGCGTTCCCCTGGGCAGGCCCTATGGCTACACCTTC.

The CDR3: CASSLTGGKTQYF. In DNA, the CDR3 is TGTGCCAGCAGCTTGACGGGGGGTAAGACCCAGTACTTC. This chain joins TRBV11-2 and TRBJ2-5; 7 bases are shared with TRBD2. This CDR3 spans 13 amino acids. Losses at the gene ends were 3 bases for V and 6 bases for J; bases not matched to a gene: 4. From germline, CDR1 is SGHAT and CDR2 FQNNGV.

The chain employs TRBV12-5 and TRBJ1-1, with no clear D. This CDR3 has 15 amino acids. Trimming shortened V by 7 bases and J by 2 bases, and 17 bases separated the two germline ends. From germline, CDR1 is LGHNT and CDR2 FRNRAP. The CDR3 sequence is CASDRLGMVNTEAFF. DNA for the CDR3: TGTGCTAGTGATAGATTGGGGATGGTAAACACTGAAGCTTTCTTT.

The chain links TRBV2 to TRBJ2-3; 10 nucleotides align to TRBD2. The CDR3 is 16 amino acids. J was trimmed by 3 bases and V by 5 bases; bases with no gene match: 8. Germline assignment: CDR1 SNHLY and CDR2 FYNNEI. The CDR3 nucleotides read TGTGCCAGCAGTTCCCTAGCGGGGGAGGTGACAGATACGCAGTATTTT. Translation gives CASSSLAGEVTDTQYF.

This clonotype was detected only once. The chain uses TRBV5-1 and TRBJ2-1, with unresolved D. Looked up from germline, CDR1 is SGHRS and CDR2 is YFSETQ. V lost 1 base and J lost 5, with 1 base in between. The CDR3 extends over 11 amino acids. CDR3 coding DNA: TGCGCCAGCAGCTTGCACAATGAGCAGTTCTTC. It translates to CASSLHNEQFF.

The chain joins TRBV7-6 to TRBJ2-6; D gene unclear. The germline V and J ends were trimmed by 5 bases and 2 bases, with 7 bases remaining between them. CDR3 length equals 14 residues. Germline V gene data show CDR1 as SGHVS and CDR2 as FNYEAQ. The CDR3 spells CASSPTPGANVLTF. The CDR3, as DNA: TGTGCCAGCAGCCCAACGCCTGGGGCCAACGTCCTGACTTTC.